These T cell receptor beta chains were read from a single sample in a study of shared clonotypes between healthy human individuals. Assay used: immunoSEQ multiplex PCR; TCRdb lists only in-frame clones, some missing. The table has about 1 million clones, about 80% seen once. The sequenced sample consisted of memory CD4+ T cells sorted from blood. The origin of the receptors is a young man in good health. The CDR3 runs from the conserved cysteine through the conserved F or W. The D gene is left open where the match is weak.

v_call	d_call	cdr3_length	cdr3_aa
TRBV5-4	-	14	CASSPGGGRETQYF
TRBV13	-	15	CASSLTIGVEDEQYF
TRBV7-2	-	16	CASSLGGRGRLNTQYF
TRBV19	TRBD1	18	CASMGYGTGGSGANVLTF
TRBV2	-	17	CASSGGKGFYKNTEAFF
TRBV5-1	TRBD2	16	CASRIAGGLTSYEQYF
TRBV4-3	-	13	CASSQVVSGELFF
TRBV19	TRBD1	17	CASSSDRGAMRNQPQHF
TRBV5-6	TRBD1	16	CASSSTETGRNYGYTF
TRBV9	-	14	CASSVQGKGEKLFF
TRBV18	-	13	CASSPLPNYEQYF
TRBV2	TRBD2	16	CASTVGTGGSTGELFF
TRBV5-1	-	13	CASSPGDPPSGTF
TRBV7-2	-	13	CASSLYRGEGYTF
TRBV27	-	11	CASAGFTEAFF
TRBV15	-	15	CATSRAQGGNQPQHF
TRBV5-1	-	15	CASGSWGPSYNEQFF
TRBV30	TRBD1	16	CAWSLETGGWNSPLHF
TRBV6-5	TRBD1	13	CASGQGSQETQYF
TRBV14	TRBD1	13	CASRGQLFYGYTF
TRBV6-6	TRBD1	14	CASQTEGASYEQYF
TRBV6-1	-	14	CASSESWGTGELFF
TRBV7-2	TRBD2	17	CASSLERLAGVAGELFF
TRBV4-1	TRBD1	21	CASSHPPSGQANRQTPDEQFF
TRBV2	TRBD1	13	CASRGQGTGELFF
TRBV19	-	13	CASSINSNYGYTF
TRBV6-1	-	13	CASSEPALYGYTF
TRBV6-5	-	15	CASSYGLTRHTEAFF
TRBV28	-	14	CASSTQSAGTEAFF